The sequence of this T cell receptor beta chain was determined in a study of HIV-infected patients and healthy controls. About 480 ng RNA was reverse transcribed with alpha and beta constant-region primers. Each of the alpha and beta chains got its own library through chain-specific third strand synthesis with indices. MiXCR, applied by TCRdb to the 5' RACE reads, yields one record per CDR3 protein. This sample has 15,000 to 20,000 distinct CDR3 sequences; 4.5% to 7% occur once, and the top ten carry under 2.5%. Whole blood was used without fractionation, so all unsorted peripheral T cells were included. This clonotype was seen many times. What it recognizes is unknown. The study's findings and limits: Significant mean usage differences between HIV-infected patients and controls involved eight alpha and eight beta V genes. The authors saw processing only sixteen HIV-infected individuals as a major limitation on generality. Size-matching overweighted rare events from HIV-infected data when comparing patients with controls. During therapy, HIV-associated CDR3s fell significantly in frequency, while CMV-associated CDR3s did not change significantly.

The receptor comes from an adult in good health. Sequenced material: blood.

The CDR3 here is CASSVGRAYEQYF. As DNA, the CDR3 is TGTGCCAGCAGTGTAGGTCGTGCCTACGAGCAGTACTTC. The chain has TRBV12-3 or TRBV12-4 and TRBJ2-7; no reliable D call. Deletions cut 5 bases from V and 2 bases from J, with 10 bases between. The CDR3 extends over 13 amino acids.